The source of this T cell receptor (beta chain) is a study of T-cell memory formation after mild COVID-19. Notes on the study in general: The study found contracting CD4+ clones mainly in CM and EM and contracting CD8+ clones in EMRA.

TCRdb passed the 5' RACE reads through MiXCR, listing each CDR3 protein once. The sample has some 290,000 distinct CDR3 sequences, around 16% seen once; the top ten hold roughly 20%. Note on this clonotype: Its antigen remains unknown.

The CDR3 sequence is 12 residues long. Germline values: CDR1 MGHDK, CDR2 SYGVNS. The V and J ends lost 1 base and 7 bases respectively, with 5 bases between them. This sequence originates from a man aged 18 to 29 who had mild COVID-19 (a few samples of this study predate the infection). Cell type and time point are not known. The chain links TRBV25-1 to TRBJ1-5; TRBD1 might be the D (5 bases). The sample consisted of PBMCs or a T cell subset sorted from them (not recorded which). CDR3 coding DNA: TGTGCCAGCAGTGAATGGGGCCAGCCCCAGCATTTT. Its protein product is CASSEWGQPQHF.